This record looks at one T cell receptor (beta chain) sequence and its context. The antigen remains undetermined. 5'RACE template switching built TCR beta cDNA with unique molecular identifiers. Following a re-call of the 5' RACE reads, TCRdb has one entry per CDR3 protein and lacks DNA. This table holds roughly 180,000 distinct CDR3 sequences. The CDR3 loop spans 14 amino acids. CDR1 is SQVTM and CDR2 is ANQGSEA in the germline V gene. This sample stems from a study of T cells expressing NK-cell markers. On the study more broadly: HCMV seropositivity characterized seven of the eight sequenced donors, and seronegativity one. Study-wide points: The same clonotypes also predominated in the CD3+CD56-NKG2C+ fraction of several donors.

Sample: blood T cells: a sorted CD56 or NKG2C T cell subset, CD4+ or CD8+ T cells, or bulk PBMC T cells (not recorded which). The source is a woman aged 18 to 75 in good health. The chain carries TRBV29-1 and TRBJ2-2; without DNA, the TCRdb call of TRBD2 cannot be checked. The CDR3 here is CSGTEREGTGELFF.